The rows below give T cell receptor beta chains drawn from one sample of a study of T cell responses to AZD1222 COVID-19 vaccine. The table came from immunoSEQ multiplex PCR; TCRdb's copy has only in-frame clones and leaves some out. The sample contains 90,000 to 100,000 clones, roughly nine tenths of which appear only once. Here the sequenced sample was peripheral blood, taken on day 0 of AZD1222 vaccination. The source is an adult in good health. Each CDR3 is given with its conserved first and last residue. The order of the fields is J gene, clone size, D gene, V gene, CDR3 DNA, CDR3 protein. A D gene is named only where the DNA matches it firmly. The size field is filled for only some rows; it gives once, few, many or a size class.

TRBJ1-4 | NA | NA | TRBV3-1/TRBV3-2 | TGTGCCAGCAGCCTCTGGACGGGAAATGAAAAACTGTTTTTT | CASSLWTGNEKLFF
TRBJ2-5 | NA | TRBD1 | TRBV5-8 | TGTGCCAGCAGCTTCAGGGGGCGAGAGACCCAGTACTTC | CASSFRGRETQYF
TRBJ2-3 | NA | TRBD1 | TRBV27 | TGTGCCAGCAGTCAGACAGGGGTGGATACGCAGTATTTT | CASSQTGVDTQYF
TRBJ2-2 | NA | NA | TRBV5-1 | TGCGCCAGCAGCTCCACAGGGTTCTTGAACACCGGGGAGCTGTTTTTT | CASSSTGFLNTGELFF
TRBJ2-7 | NA | NA | TRBV11-1 | TGTGCCAGCACCCCGAGTGACTGGACCTACGAGCAGTACTTC | CASTPSDWTYEQYF
TRBJ1-1 | NA | NA | TRBV19 | TGTGCCAGTCACCTTACGGGCTTGAACACTGAAGCTTTCTTT | CASHLTGLNTEAFF
TRBJ1-1 | NA | NA | TRBV6-2/TRBV6-3 | TGTGCCAGCAGTTACTCAGTGGGGATCACTGAAGCTTTCTTT | CASSYSVGITEAFF
TRBJ2-4 | NA | NA | TRBV11-3 | TGTGCCAGCAGCTTTAGCAAAAACATTCAGTACTTC | CASSFSKNIQYF
TRBJ2-3 | NA | NA | TRBV24-1 | TGTGCCACCATCCCAGATACGCAGTATTTT | CATIPDTQYF
TRBJ2-7 | NA | NA | TRBV27 | TGTGCCAGCAGTTCGGGTTGGGCGGGAATCTACGAGCAGTACTTC | CASSSGWAGIYEQYF
TRBJ1-4 | NA | NA | TRBV5-1 | TGCGCCAGCCGCGGGATGGGCGGGCTGTTTTTT | CASRGMGGLFF
TRBJ1-1 | NA | TRBD1 | TRBV7-9 | TGTGCCAGCAGCTCCGACAGGGGTGCTGAAGCTTTCTTT | CASSSDRGAEAFF
TRBJ1-2 | NA | NA | TRBV29-1 | TGCAGCGCTGGCCGAGGACACCCGGAGTCCTACACCTTC | CSAGRGHPESYTF
TRBJ1-1 | NA | TRBD1 | TRBV11-2 | TGTGCCAGCAGCTTAGTGATGGGACAGCCGAACACTGAAGCTTTCTTT | CASSLVMGQPNTEAFF
TRBJ2-7 | NA | NA | TRBV4-3 | TGCGCCAGCAGCCACGACAGGTTCTCCTACGAGCAGTACTTC | CASSHDRFSYEQYF
TRBJ2-1 | few | NA | TRBV6-5 | TGTGCCAGCGTCCCCGGGGGCACCTACAATGAGCAGTTCTTC | CASVPGGTYNEQFF
TRBJ2-1 | NA | TRBD1 | TRBV24-1 | TGTGCCACCAGCGACTTCCGGGACAGGTTCAATGAGCAGTTCTTC | CATSDFRDRFNEQFF
TRBJ1-1 | NA | TRBD1 | TRBV24-1 | TGTGCCACCAGTGACCCCCGGGACAGGGGGCAAGCTTTCTTT | CATSDPRDRGQAFF
TRBJ1-5 | once | NA | TRBV19 | TGTGCCAGTAGTTGGGGACACCGAGGAAATCAGCCCCAGCATTTT | CASSWGHRGNQPQHF
TRBJ1-3 | NA | NA | TRBV24-1 | TGTGCCACCAGTTATGCCCGCTCTGGAAACACCATATATTTT | CATSYARSGNTIYF
TRBJ2-1 | NA | NA | TRBV6-2/TRBV6-3 | TGTGCCAGCAGTTACTCGCGGACGCTTTACAATGAGCAGTTCTTC | CASSYSRTLYNEQFF
TRBJ1-2 | NA | TRBD1 | TRBV12-3/TRBV12-4 | TGTGCCAGCGGGACAGGGGAGATCAATGGCTACACCTTC | CASGTGEINGYTF
TRBJ2-2 | NA | NA | TRBV4-3 | TGCGCCAGCAGCCAGGGCAGGGCGGACGCGAACACCGGGGAGCTGTTTTTT | CASSQGRADANTGELFF
TRBJ1-2 | NA | NA | TRBV9 | TGTGCCAGCAGCACTCAGACGCAGTATGGCTACACCTTC | CASSTQTQYGYTF
TRBJ1-3 | NA | NA | TRBV29-1 | TGCAGCGGTCAGACCTCTGGAAACACCATATATTTT | CSGQTSGNTIYF
TRBJ2-2 | NA | NA | TRBV7-6 | TGTGCCAGCAGCTCCCATCCGACCGGGGGAGCCGGGGAGCTGTTTTTT | CASSSHPTGGAGELFF
TRBJ1-2 | NA | NA | TRBV4-1 | TGCGCCAGCAGCCCCGACTCGTTGGTTAACTATGGCTACACCTTC | CASSPDSLVNYGYTF
TRBJ2-7 | NA | TRBD1 | TRBV19 | TGTGCCAGTAGTATAACACAGGGGATCATGTACGAGCAGTACTTC | CASSITQGIMYEQYF
TRBJ2-5 | NA | NA | TRBV24-1 | TGTGCCACCAGTGATTTCGGCAGGGGTGGAGAGACCCAGTACTTC | CATSDFGRGGETQYF
TRBJ1-4 | NA | TRBD1 | TRBV2 | TGTGCCAGCAGTCCGGGACAGGGTCCCAGGACTAATGAAAAACTGTTTTTT | CASSPGQGPRTNEKLFF